This TCR beta chain stems from a study of Graves' ophthalmopathy and Graves' hyperthyroidism. This clonotype was counted between two and nine times. CDR3 length: 16 residues. Germline CDR1 reads MNHEY; CDR2 reads SMNVEV (reference sequence). J lost 5 bases, V lost 2 bases, and 11 bases had no gene match. Beta-chain TCR CDR3 regions were amplified from RNA transcripts. A first-round RT-PCR used HTBI primers, followed by a second-round multiplex PCR. One entry per CDR3 protein results from TCRdb running MiXCR on the multiplex PCR reads. The sample has 900,000 to 1,200,000 distinct CDR3 sequences; 36% are singletons.

The chain uses TRBV27 and TRBJ1-2, with TRBD1 matching over 7 bases. This clonotype was obtained from an adult man with Graves' hyperthyroidism. Sequencing was carried out using peripheral blood or thyroid tissue (not recorded which). CDR3 nucleotide sequence: TGTGCCAGCAGTTTAAGCCCAAGGGGGCTAGAGTATGGCTACACCTTC. It yields the protein CASSLSPRGLEYGYTF.